The source of this T cell receptor (beta chain) is a study of PD-1 blockade in classical Hodgkin lymphoma. The time point was: cycle 4 day 1 (C4D1), after five to seven weeks of nivolumab. With no exception, relapse followed autologous stem cell transplantation in all patients, and brentuximab vedotin exposure varied. As for this clone: Its antigen is unidentified.

The V and J ends lost 6 bases and 4 bases, in that order; junction bases with no gene match: 7. The CDR3 extends over 15 amino acids. Germline CDR1 WSHSY, CDR2 SAAADI. Produced via immunoSEQ multiplex PCR; TCRdb's table is partial and in-frame only. Of about 92,000 clones listed, 65% to 85% are singletons. Study findings and constraints: Relapsed/refractory patients reportedly had lower baseline diversity than newly diagnosed patients. Exclusion was applied to patients who started nivolumab under 1 year after ASCT. Baseline diversity resembling that of newly diagnosed patients was seen in complete responders.

The input for sequencing was peripheral blood mononuclear cells (PBMCs), taken before the fourth cycle of nivolumab. This sequence joins TRBV10-2 and TRBJ2-7; TRBD2 matches at 12 bases. The sequence came from a human donor with classical Hodgkin lymphoma. The CDR3 region is CASRDETSGSYEQYF. For the CDR3, the DNA is TGCGCCAGCAGGGACGAGACTAGCGGGAGTTACGAGCAGTACTTC.